The 26 T cell receptor beta chains listed next were all sequenced from one sample in a study of vaccination and CD4 T cells after COVID-19. Scientists ran DNA taken from cultured CD4+ T cells through the Oncomine TCR Beta short-read assay for sequencing. TCRdb independently ran MiXCR on the PCR reads; one entry per CDR3 protein. There are 5,500 to 8,000 distinct CDR3 sequences in the sample; roughly two thirds occur only once, and 15% to 20% lies in the top ten. Their antigens remain unidentified. As for treatment: approximately 11-day PBMC culture with coronavirus spike peptide pools or control peptides (ViraFEST assay). The sample was CD4+ T cells from blood, cultured in vitro. The receptors derive from a human donor who had recovered from COVID-19.

This clonotype was recorded only once. The V call is TRBV4-1, the J call TRBJ2-7; D call uncertain. The CDR3 extends over 14 amino acids. Germline V gene sequence: CDR1 MGHRA, CDR2 YSYEKL. V gave up 0 bases and J gave up 5 bases, with 11 bases separating them. The CDR3 is CASSQDRVAHEQYF. For the CDR3, the DNA is TGCGCCAGCAGCCAAGACCGGGTTGCCCACGAGCAGTACTTC.

This sequence joins TRBV19 and TRBJ1-6, with unresolved D. Germline assignment: CDR1 LNHDA and CDR2 SQIVND (reference sequence). Trimming took off 8 bases at V and 6 bases at J, with 17 bases between the two ends. The CDR3 runs 15 residues. The CDR3 DNA is TGTGCCAGTGCCCTTGAACCCGCTCTTAATTCACCCCTCCACTTT. This codes for CASALEPALNSPLHF.

This chain connects TRBV19 to TRBJ2-7; TRBD2 matches 7 bases. This CDR3 spans 16 amino acids. Germline trimming cut 2 bases from V and 3 bases from J; bases unmatched to any gene: 10. CDR1 LNHDA and CDR2 SQIVND come from the germline V gene (reference sequence). This chain's CDR3 is CASSISGAGVGYEQYF. Here the CDR3 DNA reads TGTGCCAGTAGTATAAGCGGTGCGGGAGTGGGCTACGAGCAGTACTTC.

A single count supports this clonotype. CDR3 nucleotides: TGTGCCAGCAAGGGGGCTGTAAACAATGAGCAGTTCTTC. Translating it yields CASKGAVNNEQFF. The chain has TRBV25-1 and TRBJ2-1, with TRBD1 identical over 7 bases. From germline, CDR1 is MGHDK and CDR2 SYGVNS. V lost 7 bases, J lost 5 bases, and 5 bases stayed unmatched. CDR3 length equals 13 residues. Together with reference TRBV25-1 and TRBJ2-1, the CDR3 gives the full variable domain: EADIYQTPRYLVIGTGKKITLECSQTMGHDKMYWYQQDPGMELHLIHYSYGVNSTEKGDLSSESTVSRIRTEHFPLTLESARPSHTSQYLCASKGAVNNEQFFGPGTRLTVL.

V is TRBV27 and J is TRBJ2-5, with TRBD2 identical over 7 bases. The junction had 6 bases not matched to a gene; V was cut back by 6 bases and J by 5 bases. Germline V gene lookup returns CDR1 MNHEY and CDR2 SMNVEV (reference sequence). This CDR3 spans 13 amino acids. CDR3 residues: CASRREGRETQYF. Written as DNA, the CDR3 is TGTGCCAGCAGAAGGGAGGGCCGGGAGACCCAGTACTTC.

This clonotype was detected a few times. The chain joins TRBV4-2 to TRBJ2-5, with D unclear. The length of the CDR3 is 12 residues. The V gene's germline CDR1 is LGHNA and CDR2 YNFKEQ. V was trimmed by 0 bases and J by 8 bases, leaving 7 bases between them. The CDR3 bases are TGTGCCAGCAGCCAAGATCCAGTAACCCAGTACTTC. It yields the protein CASSQDPVTQYF.

The chain employs TRBV20-1 and TRBJ2-2; TRBD2 aligns across 10 bases. The germline V gene encodes CDR1 DFQATT and CDR2 SNEGSKA (reference sequence). The V segment lost 1 base and the J segment 1 base; nucleotides outside the gene matches: 0. The CDR3 consists of 15 residues. The CDR3 loop reads CSARGTSGNTGELFF. As DNA, the CDR3 is TGCAGTGCTAGAGGGACTAGCGGGAACACCGGGGAGCTGTTTTTT.

This sequence joins TRBV7-2 and TRBJ1-5; a weak D match, TRBD1 (5 bases). This CDR3 contains 14 residues. Germline V gene data show CDR1 as SGHTA and CDR2 as FQGNSA. The V end was cut by 5 bases, the J end by 0 bases, with 8 bases between. Written as DNA, the CDR3 is TGTGCCAGCAGCCCCCAGGGTAGCAATCAGCCCCAGCATTTT. It yields the protein CASSPQGSNQPQHF.

This sequence joins TRBV7-9 and TRBJ1-1; D is perhaps TRBD1 (6 bases). The CDR3 extends over 15 amino acids. With 5 bases removed from V and 4 bases from J, the gap between germline ends came to 17 bases. Germline V gene data show CDR1 as SEHNR and CDR2 as FQNEAQ (reference sequence). The CDR3 sequence is CASSPTGRVSTEAFF. Written as DNA, the CDR3 is TGTGCCAGCAGCCCTACAGGGCGGGTGAGCACTGAAGCTTTCTTT.

The chain uses TRBV7-2 and TRBJ1-4; D ambiguous. Trimming stripped 4 bases from V and 10 bases from J, with 13 bases between. CDR1 is SGHTA, CDR2 FQGNSA, per germline. The CDR3 is 13 amino acids. CDR3 sequence (DNA): TGTGCCAGCAGCTCCCCTCCCTCAGGAAAACTGTTTTTT. This codes for CASSSPPSGKLFF.

The chain has TRBV15 and TRBJ2-1; the match to TRBD1 covers 7 bases. The CDR3 is 13 residues long. The V gene's germline CDR1 is LNHNV and CDR2 YYDKDF (reference sequence). The ends lost 0 bases at V and 9 bases at J; junction bases unmatched: 2. The CDR3 protein is CATSREAGGEQFF. For the CDR3, the DNA is TGTGCCACCAGCAGAGAGGCAGGGGGTGAGCAGTTCTTC.

This clonotype was counted a few times. This chain connects TRBV15 to TRBJ2-6, with TRBD1 identical over 9 bases. The J segment lost 7 bases and the V segment lost 8 bases, leaving 12 bases of the junction unmatched. Germline V gene data show CDR1 as LNHNV and CDR2 as YYDKDF (reference sequence). The CDR3 has 16 amino acids. CDR3 sequence (DNA): TGTGCCACCCGGGTTAGGGGACAGGGTGCCGCCAACGTCCTGACTTTC. It encodes CATRVRGQGAANVLTF.

The V call is TRBV20-1, the J call TRBJ1-1, with D perhaps TRBD1 (5 bases). CDR1 and CDR2 from the germline V gene are DFQATT and SNEGSKA (reference sequence). V lost 7 bases, J lost 5 bases, and 20 bases lay in between. There are 14 residues in the CDR3. The DNA for the CDR3 is TGCAGTGGTCGGTCGGTTCGAGGGGAGACTGAAGCTTTCTTT. Its protein product is CSGRSVRGETEAFF.

The chain joins TRBV29-1 to TRBJ1-6; D gene ambiguous. V was clipped by 4 bases and J by 10 bases, with 14 bases between them. The CDR3 length is 13 residues. Per the germline V gene, CDR1 is SQVTM and CDR2 is ANQGSEA. The DNA for the CDR3 is TGCAGCGTTGTGGGTCAGGCGGGATCACCCCTCCACTTT. Encoded protein: CSVVGQAGSPLHF. The full variable domain, its missing parts supplied by reference TRBV29-1 and TRBJ1-6, is SAVISQKPSRDICQRGTSLTIQCQVDSQVTMMFWYRQQPGQSLTLIATANQGSEATYESGFVIDKFPISRPNLTFSTLTVSNMSPEDSSIYLCSVVGQAGSPLHFGNGTRLTVT.

On this clonotype: This could be a read error, since a much larger clone is one nucleotide away. The chain combines TRBV19 with TRBJ2-7, with D perhaps matching TRBD1 or TRBD2 (5 bases each). CDR1 LNHDA and CDR2 SQIVND come from the germline V gene (reference sequence). V dropped 11 bases and J dropped 2 bases, with 13 bases sitting between them. The CDR3 runs to 12 residues. The CDR3 DNA sequence: TGTGCCGGCCGGGACCGAGCCTACGAGCAGTACTTC. This codes for CAGRDRAYEQYF.

The chain employs TRBV12-3 or TRBV12-4 and TRBJ1-5; D call uncertain. The V end lost 3 bases, the J end lost 5 bases, and 8 bases lay between the germline ends. This CDR3 spans 13 amino acids. CDR3 DNA: TGTGCCAGCAGTTTCCTCCGGTATCAGCCCCAGCATTTT. This sequence encodes CASSFLRYQPQHF.

The V and J genes are TRBV27 and TRBJ1-5; 8 positions agree with TRBD1. Germline assignment: CDR1 MNHEY and CDR2 SMNVEV (reference sequence). With V trimmed by 5 bases and J by 5 bases, 5 bases remained unmatched. The CDR3 extends over 14 amino acids. Here the CDR3 DNA reads TGTGCCAGCAGTCTACGGACAGGGCATCAGCCCCAGCATTTT. Amino acids: CASSLRTGHQPQHF.

This clonotype is a singleton in its sample. The chain has TRBV28 and TRBJ1-5; TRBD1 might be the D (5 bases). Per the germline V gene, CDR1 is MDHEN and CDR2 is SYDVKM. The germline V and J ends were trimmed by 6 bases and 1 base, with 19 bases remaining between them. This CDR3 is built from 17 residues. This CDR3 is CASSQTGRGVSNQPQHF. The CDR3 nucleotides are TGTGCCAGCAGCCAAACAGGTCGGGGAGTAAGCAATCAGCCCCAGCATTTT.

The chain uses TRBV7-8 and TRBJ1-1; D is unclear. Deletions cut 1 base from V and 2 bases from J, with 8 bases between. Germline loops: CDR1 SGHVS, CDR2 FQNEAQ. This CDR3 region has 14 residues. CDR3 sequence reads: CASSLDRGNTEAFF. In nucleotides, the CDR3 is TGTGCCAGCAGCTTAGACCGGGGAAACACTGAAGCTTTCTTT.

The gene calls are TRBV28 and TRBJ1-3; 12 bases align to TRBD1. Germline lookup yields CDR1 MDHEN and CDR2 SYDVKM. Losses at the gene ends were 2 bases for V and 4 bases for J; bases not matched to a gene: 3. The CDR3 has 16 residues. The CDR3 nucleotides are TGTGCCAGCAGTTTAGTAGGGACAGGGGGCGGAAACACCATATATTTT. As protein: CASSLVGTGGGNTIYF.

This clonotype has only a few counts. This sequence joins TRBV4-1 and TRBJ1-2; D is ambiguous. Germline V gives CDR1 MGHRA, CDR2 YSYEKL. Trimming stripped 1 base from V and 0 bases from J, with 12 bases between. This CDR3 has 16 residues. The CDR3 coding sequence is TGCGCCAGCAGCCAAGGGGAGGGCACTGCTAACTATGGCTACACCTTC. This sequence encodes CASSQGEGTANYGYTF.

This sequence joins TRBV6-2 or TRBV6-3 and TRBJ2-5; 8 bases agree with TRBD1. Germline trimming cut 5 bases from V and 0 bases from J; bases unmatched to any gene: 11. The CDR3 spans 17 residues. The V gene's germline CDR1 is MNHEY and CDR2 SVGEGT. The CDR3 DNA sequence: TGTGCCAGCAGTCCAGGGACAGGTCAATTGTACCAAGAGACCCAGTACTTC. Translated, it gives CASSPGTGQLYQETQYF.

The rearrangement links TRBV27 to TRBJ1-1; D is possibly TRBD1 (5 bases). Trimming cost V 2 bases and J 3 bases, with 10 bases left between them. The germline gives CDR1 MNHEY, CDR2 SMNVEV (reference sequence). The CDR3 has 14 residues. As DNA, the CDR3 is TGTGCCAGCAGTTTAAGTAGGGGTGACACTGAAGCTTTCTTT. This encodes CASSLSRGDTEAFF.

The gene calls are TRBV7-2 and TRBJ2-7; the D gene is possibly TRBD1 (5 bases). Trimming removed 1 base at V and 5 bases at J, with 12 bases between. The CDR3 has 14 amino acids. CDR1 is SGHTA and CDR2 is FQGNSA in the germline V gene. This CDR3 reads CASSLGPQVHEQYF. CDR3 bases: TGTGCCAGCAGCTTAGGACCACAGGTCCACGAGCAGTACTTC.

The chain joins TRBV10-3 to TRBJ1-5, with D perhaps matching TRBD1 (5 bases). The V and J ends lost 0 bases and 5 bases respectively, with 5 bases between them. Looked up from germline, CDR1 is ENHRY and CDR2 is SYGVKD. The CDR3 runs 13 residues. The CDR3: CAISESGDQPQHF. Written as DNA, the CDR3 is TGTGCCATCAGTGAGTCAGGGGATCAGCCCCAGCATTTT.

The V gene is TRBV20-1, the J gene TRBJ1-6; 8 nucleotides agree with TRBD1. The germline gives CDR1 DFQATT, CDR2 SNEGSKA (reference sequence). The V and J ends lost 8 bases and 7 bases, in that order; junction bases with no gene match: 7. CDR3 length equals 13 residues. The CDR3 is CSPRQGQNSPLHF. For the CDR3, the DNA is TGCAGTCCGCGACAGGGGCAAAATTCACCCCTCCACTTT.